This T cell receptor (beta chain) originates from a study of blood T cell repertoires in COVID-19. Participants came from roughly 24 US areas, aged about 18 to 100 years. In assigning cohorts, the study relied on participant-reported clinical history. Participants in the exposed group had met a COVID-19 case in the 2 weeks before joining the study. Original methodology: Nucleated cell number was recorded as an estimate derived from reference gene primer amplification. The protocol was immunoSEQ multiplex PCR, while the TCRdb copy is restricted to in-frame clones and leaves out a portion. V, J and clone size were drawn from that table, and D and trimming were deduced from the DNA. Here the sample spans 200,000 to 250,000 clones, around 90% being singletons. This TCR was sampled from a man aged 25-40 years who had been exposed to COVID-19. The sequencing sample was made of PBMCs or T cells enriched from blood (not recorded which).

The CDR3 is CASSAGQGVTNTGELFF. The CDR3 nucleotides are TGCGCCAGCAGTGCGGGACAGGGTGTAACGAACACCGGGGAGCTGTTTTTT. This chain links TRBV5-1 with TRBJ2-2; 9 positions match TRBD1. CDR1 and CDR2 (germline): SGHRS, YFSETQ. The V segment lost 5 bases and the J segment 0 bases; nucleotides outside the gene matches: 8. This CDR3 has 17 residues.